A single sample is the source of the 8 T cell receptor beta chains below, sequenced in a study of cytomegalovirus exposure and HLA in healthy donors. The PCR made use of 60 Vbeta and 13 Jbeta primers. The assay was immunoSEQ multiplex PCR, and TCRdb's table has in-frame clones only and misses some. The table lists more than 140,000 clones, 75% to 80% of them singletons, with about 0.64% in the top ten. The sample taken for sequencing was PBMCs. These receptors all come from a male donor in good health and CMV-seronegative.

This sequence joins TRBV30 and TRBJ2-1; 7 bases match TRBD2. The CDR3 extends over 13 amino acids. Germline V CDR1 and CDR2: GTSNPN, SVGIG (reference sequence). Germline trimming cut 4 bases from V and 6 bases from J; bases unmatched to any gene: 6. CDR3 loop: CAWNIRLANEQFF. CDR3 sequence (DNA): TGTGCCTGGAACATCCGACTAGCCAATGAGCAGTTCTTC. Together with reference TRBV30 and TRBJ2-1, the CDR3 gives the full variable domain: SQTIHQWPATLVQPVGSPLSLECTVEGTSNPNLYWYRQAAGRGLQLLFYSVGIGQISSEVPQNLSASRPQDRQFILSSKKLLLSDSGFYLCAWNIRLANEQFFGPGTRLTVL.

The chain employs TRBV7-8 and TRBJ2-3; the D gene is possibly TRBD2 (6 bases). The germline V gene encodes CDR1 SGHVS and CDR2 FQNEAQ. CDR3 length: 17 amino acids. V gave up 3 bases and J gave up 1 base, with 17 bases separating them. CDR3 DNA: TGTGCCAGCAGCTTTCCGCCGGGGCGGGGCCGCACAGATACGCAGTATTTT. Translating it yields CASSFPPGRGRTDTQYF.

The chain employs TRBV6-5 and TRBJ1-2, with D hard to call. This CDR3 comprises 14 residues. CDR1 and CDR2 (germline): MNHEY, SVGAGI. Trimming cost V 0 bases and J 4 bases, with 9 bases left between them. CDR3: CASSYSAASYGYTF. The CDR3 coding sequence is TGTGCCAGCAGTTACTCGGCTGCCAGCTATGGCTACACCTTC.

As concerns this clone: Mismatch with germline at one junction end may stem from a read error. The CDR3 DNA follows: TGTTCCAGCAGCTCCGGCGACAGGGTTGGAGAAAAACTGTTTTTT. Translation gives CSSSSGDRVGEKLFF. This chain connects TRBV7-9 to TRBJ1-4; TRBD1 aligns across 7 bases. The CDR3 has 15 amino acids. Germline CDR1 SEHNR, CDR2 FQNEAQ (reference sequence). Complete variable domain (other parts from reference TRBV7-9 and TRBJ1-4): DTGVSQNPRHKITKRGQNVTFRCDPISEHNRLYWYRQTLGQGPEFLTYFQNEAQLEKSRLLSDRFSAERPKGSFSTLEIQRTEQGDSAMYLCSSSSGDRVGEKLFFGSGTQLSVL.

The V call is TRBV25-1, the J call TRBJ2-3; D perhaps matches TRBD1 (5 bases). The CDR3 sequence is 15 residues long. V gave up 1 base and J gave up 4 bases, with 12 bases separating them. Germline CDR1 MGHDK, CDR2 SYGVNS. CDR3 sequence reads: CASSESPGLADTQYF. The CDR3 DNA is TGTGCCAGCAGTGAATCTCCAGGGCTGGCAGATACGCAGTATTTT.

The chain links TRBV5-1 to TRBJ1-2, with 12 bases aligning to TRBD1. V was pared by 0 bases and J by 7 bases, with 7 bases of the junction left unmatched. Per the germline V gene, CDR1 is SGHRS and CDR2 is YFSETQ. The CDR3 length is 16 residues. The CDR3 is CASSLEGQGAAGGYTF. The CDR3 DNA reads as TGCGCCAGCAGCTTGGAGGGACAGGGGGCCGCCGGTGGCTACACCTTC.

This chain uses TRBV7-2 with TRBJ1-2; D is possibly TRBD1 (5 bases). The germline V and J ends were trimmed by 4 bases and 3 bases, with 27 bases remaining between them. Looked up from germline, CDR1 is SGHTA and CDR2 is FQGNSA. The CDR3 contains 19 residues. The CDR3 DNA sequence: TGTGCCAGCAGCTCCCGGCGGACAACTATTATCAGAGGTGACTATGGCTACACCTTC. It translates to CASSSRRTTIIRGDYGYTF.

The chain employs TRBV9 and TRBJ2-7; perhaps TRBD2 as D (7 bases). Deletions cut 4 bases from V and 2 bases from J, with 13 bases between. The CDR3 totals 14 residues. Germline values: CDR1 SGDLS, CDR2 YYNGEE. CDR3 coding DNA: TGTGCCAGCAGCCCAAGGGGGGGGACCTACGAGCAGTACTTC. Its protein product is CASSPRGGTYEQYF.